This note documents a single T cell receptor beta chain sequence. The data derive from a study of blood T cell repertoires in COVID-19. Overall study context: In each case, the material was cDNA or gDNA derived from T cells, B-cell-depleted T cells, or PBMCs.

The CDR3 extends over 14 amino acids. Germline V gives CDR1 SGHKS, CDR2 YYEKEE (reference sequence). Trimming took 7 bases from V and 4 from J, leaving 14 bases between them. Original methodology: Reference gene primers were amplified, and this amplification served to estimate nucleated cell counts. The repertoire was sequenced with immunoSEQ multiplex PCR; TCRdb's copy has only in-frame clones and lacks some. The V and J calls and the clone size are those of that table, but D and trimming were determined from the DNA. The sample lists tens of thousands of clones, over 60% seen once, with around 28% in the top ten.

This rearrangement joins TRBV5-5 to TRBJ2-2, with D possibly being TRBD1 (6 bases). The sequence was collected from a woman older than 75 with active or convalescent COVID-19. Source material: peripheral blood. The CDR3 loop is CASRPGQITGELFF. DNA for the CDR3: TGTGCCAGCCGACCCGGACAGATCACCGGGGAGCTGTTTTTT.